This T cell receptor beta chain comes out of a study of CD8+ T cells in alopecia areata. Extracted from the samples, RNA was reverse transcribed into cDNA to serve as the sequencing template. Generated by immunoSEQ multiplex PCR, the TCRdb table keeps only in-frame clones and is missing some. This table holds over 100,000 clones with no singletons; the top ten claim 20%. CDR3 length: 13 amino acids. Germline CDR1 NNHNN, CDR2 SYGAGS (reference sequence). In this sample, this clone turned up a few times. Mouse names are used for the genes. Read coverage stops 4 residues before the CDR3 terminus; the germline J gene supplies the remainder.

What was sequenced was lesional skin. This sequence joins TRBV13-2 and TRBJ2-5; D possibly corresponds to TRBD2 (7 bases). The source of this sequence is a C3H/HeJ mouse with alopecia areata. The strain's MHC haplotype is H2-k. The CDR3 loop is CASGGGARDTQYF. CDR3 DNA, as far as it was read: TGTGCCAGCGGTGGGGGGGCGCGAGAC.